This T cell receptor beta chain was identified in a study of T cell responses to AZD1222 COVID-19 vaccine. Study-level results: Nearly half of the spike-specific TCRs reportedly recognize variant regions that carry no mutations. Repertoire sampling was restricted to post-peak T cell response timepoints.

In the case of this clone: Antigen unknown.

The CDR3 length is 17 residues. Per the germline V gene, CDR1 is LNHDA and CDR2 is SQIVND (reference sequence). V was pared by 2 bases and J by 6 bases, with 17 bases between. Clones were read by immunoSEQ multiplex PCR, and TCRdb kept only the in-frame ones, dropping some. This table holds approximately 84,000 clones, roughly nine tenths found once. The V and J genes are TRBV19 and TRBJ1-6, with D unresolved. Specimen: peripheral blood, collected 28 days after the second AZD1222 dose. This TCR was recovered from an adult who received the AZD1222 COVID-19 vaccine. This CDR3 is CASSISLRQTGNSPLHF. As DNA, the CDR3 is TGTGCCAGTAGTATAAGTTTACGGCAAACCGGTAATTCACCCCTCCACTTT.